The clone carrying this T cell receptor (beta chain) was found a few times. Its antigen is not known. The length of the CDR3 is 17 residues. Germline CDR1 reads SGHDT; CDR2 reads YYEEEE. J gave up 0 bases and V 5 bases, and 10 bases lay outside the gene matches. This entry comes from a study of cytomegalovirus exposure and HLA in healthy donors. Across the study: An analysis done earlier identified 100 million to 140 million unique TCR beta sequences from around 180 million T cells. Whole-study findings and limits: Clonal expansion, a later analysis showed, was greater in HLA-associated TCR beta chains than in equally common others. Another analysis was done later, and it associated approximately 18,000 TCR beta sequences with HLA alleles at 0.05 false discovery rate.

Primers included in the PCR were 60 Vbeta and 13 Jbeta primers. Sequencing was performed with immunoSEQ multiplex PCR; in TCRdb, only in-frame clones are kept and a portion is missing. The sample yields 130,000 or so clones, roughly 8.6% seen once. This TCR derives from a middle-aged woman in good health and CMV-seropositive. V is TRBV5-6 and J is TRBJ1-1; 10 bases are shared with TRBD1. The sequenced material came from PBMCs. The CDR3 DNA is TGTGCCAGCAGACGGGACAGGGGCTTAACCATGAACACTGAAGCTTTCTTT. Translated: CASRRDRGLTMNTEAFF.